This T cell receptor (beta chain) was observed in a study of beta chain features in type 1 diabetes. Broader study findings: The study found moderately but significantly shorter TCRB CDR3s in all four CD4+ subsets of Type 1 diabetes patients.

The CDR3 has 14 residues. V gave up 6 bases and J gave up 5 bases; unmatched junction bases: 6. The germline gives CDR1 KGHSH, CDR2 LQKENI. Staining for CD45RO/CCR7/CD25/CD127/CD95/CD27 allowed sorting of CD4+ naive, central memory, regulatory and stem cell-like memory cells. Only a few counts were recorded for this clone. Its specificity is unknown. As every portion of the isolated RNA was reverse transcribed, the sequencing read expressed TCRB transcripts. The protocol was immunoSEQ multiplex PCR, while the TCRdb copy is restricted to in-frame clones and leaves out a portion. The sample has about 270,000 clones; over 11% are singletons.

This chain joins TRBV18 and TRBJ2-1; 8 nucleotides match TRBD1. The receptor comes from a young man with type 1 diabetes. Sequences were obtained from naive CD4+ T cells from blood. The CDR3 spells CASSRGTGDNEQFF. The CDR3 bases are TGTGCCAGCTCCCGCGGGACAGGAGACAATGAGCAGTTCTTC.